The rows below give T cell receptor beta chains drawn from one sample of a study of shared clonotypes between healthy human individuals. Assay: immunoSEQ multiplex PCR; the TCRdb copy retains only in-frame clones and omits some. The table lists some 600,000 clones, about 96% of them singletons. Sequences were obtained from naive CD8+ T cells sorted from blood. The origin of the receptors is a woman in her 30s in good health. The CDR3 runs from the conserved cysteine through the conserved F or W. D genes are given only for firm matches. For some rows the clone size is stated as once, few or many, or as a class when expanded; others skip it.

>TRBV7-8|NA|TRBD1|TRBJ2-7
TGTGCCAGCAGCTCGACAGGGCGTAGCTCCTACGAGCAGTACTTC
CASSSTGRSSYEQYF
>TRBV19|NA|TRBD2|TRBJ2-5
TGTGCCAGTAGTATAGGACTAGCGGACCAAGAGACCCAGTACTTC
CASSIGLADQETQYF
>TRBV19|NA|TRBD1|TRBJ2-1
TGTGCCAGTAGTTCCCCAAGGGACAGCTACAATGAGCAGTTCTTC
CASSSPRDSYNEQFF
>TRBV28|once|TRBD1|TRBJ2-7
TGTGCCAGCACTATGACAGGGACCCCTCTCGAGCAGTACTTC
CASTMTGTPLEQYF
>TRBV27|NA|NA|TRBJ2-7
TGTGCCAGCAGCGGTGAGGGGGGCTACGAGCAGTACTTC
CASSGEGGYEQYF
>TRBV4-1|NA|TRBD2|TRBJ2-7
TGCGCCAGCAGCCAAGGTCTAGCGGGAGGATACGAGCAGTACTTC
CASSQGLAGGYEQYF
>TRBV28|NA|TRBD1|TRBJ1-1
TGTGCCAGCAGTTTAGAAGCGGACAGGGCCCCCACTGAAGCTTTCTTT
CASSLEADRAPTEAFF
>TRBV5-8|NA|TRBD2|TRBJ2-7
TGTGCCAGCAGCACCCTAGCGGGGGCCTTCTACGAGCAGTACTTC
CASSTLAGAFYEQYF
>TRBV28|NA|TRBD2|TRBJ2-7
TGTGCCAGCAGTTATGGGACTAGCGGGAGTCCCGAGCAGTACTTC
CASSYGTSGSPEQYF
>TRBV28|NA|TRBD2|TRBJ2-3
TGTGCCAGCAGTTACTTCGGGACTAGCGGAGGTGGGACAGATACGCAGTATTTT
CASSYFGTSGGGTDTQYF
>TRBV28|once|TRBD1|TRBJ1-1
TGTGCCAGCAGTTCGAGACAGGGATGGACTGAAGCTTTCTTT
CASSSRQGWTEAFF
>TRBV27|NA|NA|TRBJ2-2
TGTGCCAGCAGTTTTCTAAGGAGCGGGGAGCTGTTTTTT
CASSFLRSGELFF
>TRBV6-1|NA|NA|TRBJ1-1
TGTGCCAGCAGTGAAACTGGGAGCGAGAACACTGAAGCTTTCTTT
CASSETGSENTEAFF
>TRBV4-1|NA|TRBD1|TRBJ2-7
TGCGCCAGCAGCCAAGGTCCCCCCGGGGACAGACCCTACGAGCAGTACTTC
CASSQGPPGDRPYEQYF
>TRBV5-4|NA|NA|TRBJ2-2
TGTGCCAGCACTACAGGGAAGGGCGGGGAGCTGTTTTTT
CASTTGKGGELFF
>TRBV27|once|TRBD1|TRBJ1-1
TGTGCCAGCAGTTTAGGGACAGGTGAAGCTTTCTTT
CASSLGTGEAFF
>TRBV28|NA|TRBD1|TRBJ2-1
TGTGCCAGCAGTTTACTAGACAGGGTGAGGCCAGGCTCCTACAATGAGCAGTTCTTC
CASSLLDRVRPGSYNEQFF
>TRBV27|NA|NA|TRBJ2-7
TGTGCCAGCAGTTTGTTCGCAGGGTACGAGCAGTACTTC
CASSLFAGYEQYF
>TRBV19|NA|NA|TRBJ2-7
TGTGCCAGTAGTCATAACGAGCCCACCTACGAGCAGTACTTC
CASSHNEPTYEQYF
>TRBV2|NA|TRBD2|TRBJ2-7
TGTGCCAGCAGAATACTAGCGGGAGAGTTCGAGCAGTACTTC
CASRILAGEFEQYF
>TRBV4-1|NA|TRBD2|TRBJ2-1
TGCGCCAGCAGCCTCCGACTAGCGGATTCCTACAATGAGCAGTTCTTC
CASSLRLADSYNEQFF
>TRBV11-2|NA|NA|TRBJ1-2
TGTGCCAGCAGCTTATCAAGGGCAAACTATGGCTACACCTTC
CASSLSRANYGYTF
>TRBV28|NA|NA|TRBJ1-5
TGTGCCAGCAGTTCCCCCCCGAATCAGCCCCAGCATTTT
CASSSPPNQPQHF
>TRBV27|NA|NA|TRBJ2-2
TGTGCCAGCAGTTATAGTCTACCGCCCGGGGAGCTGTTTTTT
CASSYSLPPGELFF
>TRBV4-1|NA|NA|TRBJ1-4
TGCGCCAGCAGCCCCCACTCTGCAACTAATGAAAAACTGTTTTTT
CASSPHSATNEKLFF
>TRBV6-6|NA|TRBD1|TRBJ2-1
TGTGCCAGCACCCGGGACAGGGACTACAATGAGCAGTTCTTC
CASTRDRDYNEQFF
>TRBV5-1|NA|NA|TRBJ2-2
TGCGCCAGCAGCCTTCTAGCTGGGGAGCTGTTTTTT
CASSLLAGELFF
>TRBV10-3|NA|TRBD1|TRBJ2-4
TGTGCCATCAGTGAAACACAGGGGTGGGACATTCAGTACTTC
CAISETQGWDIQYF
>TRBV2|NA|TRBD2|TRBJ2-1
TGTGCCAGCAGAGCTGGTTCTAGCGGTTACAATGAGCAGTTCTTC
CASRAGSSGYNEQFF
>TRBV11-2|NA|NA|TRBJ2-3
TGTGCCAGCAGCTTAGATATCAGCGGAAGCACAGATACGCAGTATTTT
CASSLDISGSTDTQYF
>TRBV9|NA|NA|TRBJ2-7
TGTGCCAGCAGCGTAGTATCTGGGACAGAGCAGTACTTC
CASSVVSGTEQYF
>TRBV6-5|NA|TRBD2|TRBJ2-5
TGTGCCAGCAGTTACGGCGGGAGTGATGAGACCCAGTACTTC
CASSYGGSDETQYF
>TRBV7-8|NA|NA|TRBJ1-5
TGTGCCAGCAGCCGAGGGGCGGGGCAGCCCCAGCATTTT
CASSRGAGQPQHF
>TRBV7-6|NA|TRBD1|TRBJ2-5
TGTGCCAGCAGCCTAGCCGGGACAGGGTTAGAGACCCAGTACTTC
CASSLAGTGLETQYF
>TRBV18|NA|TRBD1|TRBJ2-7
TGTGCCAGCTCACCAGACAGGGCCCTCTCCTACGAGCAGTACTTC
CASSPDRALSYEQYF
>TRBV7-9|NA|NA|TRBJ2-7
TGTGCCAGCAGCTTTGTGGGCTACGAGCAGTACTTC
CASSFVGYEQYF
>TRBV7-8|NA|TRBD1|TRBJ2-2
TGTGCCAGCATCCAGGGGGCGCGTGGCGGGGAGCTGTTTTTT
CASIQGARGGELFF
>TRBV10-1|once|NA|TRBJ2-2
TGCGCCAGCAGTGTCGGGAGAGACACCGGGGAGCTGTTTTTT
CASSVGRDTGELFF
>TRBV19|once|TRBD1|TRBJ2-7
TGTGCCAGTGCAAGGGGGCTTGGTACGGACGAGCAGTACTTC
CASARGLGTDEQYF
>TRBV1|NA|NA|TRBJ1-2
TGCACCAGCAGCCGGTACCGTTTGTGCGAGACCTATGGCTACACCTTC
CTSSRYRLCETYGYTF
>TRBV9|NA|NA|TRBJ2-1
TGTGCCAGCAGCGTAGCTAACGGGGGCGGATGGAATGAGCAGTTCTTC
CASSVANGGGWNEQFF
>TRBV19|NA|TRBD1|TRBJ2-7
TGTGCCAGTAGTCTGACAGGGGCCTACGAGCAGTACTTC
CASSLTGAYEQYF
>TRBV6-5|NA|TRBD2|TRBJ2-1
TGTGCCAGCAGCCGACTAGCGGGAGGCTCCAATGAGCAGTTCTTC
CASSRLAGGSNEQFF
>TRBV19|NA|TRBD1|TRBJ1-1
TGTGCCAGTAGTGGGGGACAGCCAATGAACACTGAAGCTTTCTTT
CASSGGQPMNTEAFF
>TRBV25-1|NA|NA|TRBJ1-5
TGTGCCAGCACCCCCCGACAGAGGAGCAATCAGCCCCAGCATTTT
CASTPRQRSNQPQHF
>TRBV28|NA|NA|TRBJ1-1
TGTGCCAGCAGTTCTGTATGGGGAGCTTTCTTT
CASSSVWGAFF
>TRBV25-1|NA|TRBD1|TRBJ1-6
TGTGCCAGCGGGACGGGGACAGGGGATAATTCACCCCTCCACTTT
CASGTGTGDNSPLHF
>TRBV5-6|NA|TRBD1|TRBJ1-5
TGTGCCAGCAGCTTGGCTCAGGGGGCTGGCAATCAGCCCCAGCATTTT
CASSLAQGAGNQPQHF
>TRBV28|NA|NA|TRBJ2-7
TGTGCCAGCAGTTTAAACCGTCTAGCTTTCACCTACGAGCAGTACTTC
CASSLNRLAFTYEQYF
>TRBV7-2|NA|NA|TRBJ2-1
TGTGCCAGCAGCTTATTCCCTGGGGCGTACTCCTACAATGAGCAGTTCTTC
CASSLFPGAYSYNEQFF
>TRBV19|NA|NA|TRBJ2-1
TGTGCCAGTAGCATTACCTCTTTAGCGGAGCCAAACAATGAGCAGTTCTTC
CASSITSLAEPNNEQFF
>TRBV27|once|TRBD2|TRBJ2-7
TGTGCCAGCAGTCTAGCGGGAGGGAACGAGCAGTACTTC
CASSLAGGNEQYF
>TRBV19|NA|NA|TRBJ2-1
TGTGCCAGTAGTATAGATGAAGAGCCCTACAATGAGCAGTTCTTC
CASSIDEEPYNEQFF
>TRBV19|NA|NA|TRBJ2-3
TGTGCCAGTATGGCGGAACTCACAGATACGCAGTATTTT
CASMAELTDTQYF
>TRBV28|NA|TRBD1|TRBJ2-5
TGTGCCAGCAGTAAAGACAGGGTAGAAGAGACCCAGTACTTC
CASSKDRVEETQYF
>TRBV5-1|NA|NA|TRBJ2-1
TGCGCCAGCAGTCCCACCGCGGACTCCTACAATGAGCAGTTCTTC
CASSPTADSYNEQFF
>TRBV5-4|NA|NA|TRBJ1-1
TGTGCCAGCAGCCTGACAGGTTATAACACTGAAGCTTTCTTT
CASSLTGYNTEAFF
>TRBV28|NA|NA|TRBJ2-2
TGTGCCAGCAGTCCCGACTTTAGCGTGAACACCGGGGAGCTGTTTTTT
CASSPDFSVNTGELFF
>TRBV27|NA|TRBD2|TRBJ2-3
TGTGCCAGCAGCCCCCCATGGGGAGGGCGGACAGATACGCAGTATTTT
CASSPPWGGRTDTQYF